This T cell receptor (beta chain) was documented in a study of cytomegalovirus exposure and HLA in healthy donors. The donors, nominally healthy at sampling, likely had unrecorded immune exposures. Points from the study as a whole: In vitro testing confirmed a few CMV-associated chains as specific for CMV antigens.

In the PCR, 60 Vbeta and 13 Jbeta primers were used. TCRdb's table, derived via immunoSEQ multiplex PCR, lists solely in-frame clones and lacks some. The sample shows approximately 120,000 clones, about 81% of them seen only once. Worth noting for this clone: What it binds is not known.

The TCR sequence derives from a woman between 25 and 40 years old in good health and CMV-seronegative. Sequences were obtained from PBMCs.

CDR3 coding DNA: TGTGCCAGCAGTTACTCTTTCTCGGGGGGCCCGTACGAGCAGTACTTC. This sequence encodes CASSYSFSGGPYEQYF. The chain has TRBV6-5 and TRBJ2-7; possibly TRBD2 for D (7 bases). The V end was cut by 0 bases, the J end by 4 bases, with 16 bases between. Germline CDR1 reads MNHEY; CDR2 reads SVGAGI. The length of the CDR3 is 16 residues.